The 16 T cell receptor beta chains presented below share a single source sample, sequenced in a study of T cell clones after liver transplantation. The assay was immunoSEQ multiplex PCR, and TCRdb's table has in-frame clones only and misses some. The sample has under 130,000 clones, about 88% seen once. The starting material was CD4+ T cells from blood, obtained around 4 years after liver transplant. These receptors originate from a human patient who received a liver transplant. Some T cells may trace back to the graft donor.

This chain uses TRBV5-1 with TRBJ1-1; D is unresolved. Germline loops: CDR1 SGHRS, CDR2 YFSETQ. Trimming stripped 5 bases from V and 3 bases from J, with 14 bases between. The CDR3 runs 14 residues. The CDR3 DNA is TGCGCCAGCAGGTCGGACCTCGGGGACACTGAAGCTTTCTTT. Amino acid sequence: CASRSDLGDTEAFF.

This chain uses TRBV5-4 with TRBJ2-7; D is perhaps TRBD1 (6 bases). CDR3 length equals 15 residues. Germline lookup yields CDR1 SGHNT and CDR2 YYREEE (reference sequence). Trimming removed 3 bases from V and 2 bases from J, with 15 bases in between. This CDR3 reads CASSSGQNKAYEQYF. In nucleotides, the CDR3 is TGTGCCAGCAGCTCGGGACAAAATAAAGCCTACGAGCAGTACTTC.

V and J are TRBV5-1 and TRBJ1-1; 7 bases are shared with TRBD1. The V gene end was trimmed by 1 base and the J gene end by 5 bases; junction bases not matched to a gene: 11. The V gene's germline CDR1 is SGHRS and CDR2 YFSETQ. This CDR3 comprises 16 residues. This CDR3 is CASSLSDRAGGTEAFF. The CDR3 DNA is TGCGCCAGCAGCTTGTCCGACAGGGCGGGCGGGACTGAAGCTTTCTTT.

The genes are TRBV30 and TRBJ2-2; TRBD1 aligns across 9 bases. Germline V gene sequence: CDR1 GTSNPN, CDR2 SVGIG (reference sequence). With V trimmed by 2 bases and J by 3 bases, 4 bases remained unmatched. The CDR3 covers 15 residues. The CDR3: CAWSLRTGDTGELFF. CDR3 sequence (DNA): TGTGCCTGGAGTTTGAGGACAGGGGACACCGGGGAGCTGTTTTTT.

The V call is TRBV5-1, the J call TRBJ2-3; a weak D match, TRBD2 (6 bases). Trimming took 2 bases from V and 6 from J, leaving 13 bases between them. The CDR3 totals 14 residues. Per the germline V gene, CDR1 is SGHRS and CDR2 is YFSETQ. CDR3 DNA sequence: TGCGCCAGCAGCTTCCCTGGGGGGAAGGATACGCAGTATTTT. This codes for CASSFPGGKDTQYF.

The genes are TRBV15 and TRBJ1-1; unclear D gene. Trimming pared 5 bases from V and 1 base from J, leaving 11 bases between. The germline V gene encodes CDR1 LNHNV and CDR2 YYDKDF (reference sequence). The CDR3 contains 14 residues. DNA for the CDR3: TGTGCCACCAGCCGTAGGACCCAGAACACTGAAGCTTTCTTT. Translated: CATSRRTQNTEAFF.

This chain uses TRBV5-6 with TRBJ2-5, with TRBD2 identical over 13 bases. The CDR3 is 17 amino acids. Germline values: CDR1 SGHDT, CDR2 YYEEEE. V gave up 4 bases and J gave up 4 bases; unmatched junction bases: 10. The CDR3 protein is CASSPDPTSGGRETQYF. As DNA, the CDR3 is TGTGCCAGCAGCCCCGACCCGACTAGCGGGGGGAGAGAGACCCAGTACTTC.

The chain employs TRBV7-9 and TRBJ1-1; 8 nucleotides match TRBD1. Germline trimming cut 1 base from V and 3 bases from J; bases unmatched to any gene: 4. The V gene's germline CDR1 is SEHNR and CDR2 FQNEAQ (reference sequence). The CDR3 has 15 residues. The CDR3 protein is CASSLGTGGDTEAFF. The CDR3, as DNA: TGTGCCAGCAGCTTAGGTACAGGGGGAGACACTGAAGCTTTCTTT.

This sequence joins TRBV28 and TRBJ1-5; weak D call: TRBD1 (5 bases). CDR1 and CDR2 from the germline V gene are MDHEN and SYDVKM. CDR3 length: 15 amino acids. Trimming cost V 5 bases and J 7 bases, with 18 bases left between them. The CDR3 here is CASSTRLRGVQPQHF. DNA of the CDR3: TGTGCCAGCAGTACACGCTTACGGGGGGTCCAGCCCCAGCATTTT.

The CDR3 nucleotides read TGTGCCAGCAGCAAAAAGGGGACAGAAGAGACCCAGTACTTC. Translation: CASSKKGTEETQYF. V gene TRBV21-1 combines with J gene TRBJ2-5; the D call of TRBD1 is as the table states it, not checked on the DNA. TRBV21-1 is recorded as a pseudogene. This CDR3 comprises 14 residues.

The CDR3 DNA reads as TGCGCCAGCAGCCCATCCGACAGGGGATATGGCTACACCTTC. Protein sequence: CASSPSDRGYGYTF. V usage is TRBV5-1 and J usage is TRBJ1-2, with 8 bases lining up with TRBD1. CDR1 SGHRS and CDR2 YFSETQ come from the germline V gene. With V trimmed by 4 bases and J by 5 bases, 7 bases remained unmatched. The length of the CDR3 is 14 residues.

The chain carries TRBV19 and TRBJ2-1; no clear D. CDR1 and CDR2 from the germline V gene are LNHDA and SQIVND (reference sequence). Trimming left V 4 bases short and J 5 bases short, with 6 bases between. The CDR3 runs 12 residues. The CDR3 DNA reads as TGTGCCAGTAGTAAGAACAACAATGAGCAGTTCTTC. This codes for CASSKNNNEQFF.

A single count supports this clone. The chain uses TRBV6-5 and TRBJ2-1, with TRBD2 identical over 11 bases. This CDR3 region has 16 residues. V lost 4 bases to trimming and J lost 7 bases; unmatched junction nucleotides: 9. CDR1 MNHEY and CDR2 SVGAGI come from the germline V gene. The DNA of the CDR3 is TGTGCCAGCAGTTTCTTTAGCGGGGGGGCCCGGAATGAGCAGTTCTTC. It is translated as CASSFFSGGARNEQFF.

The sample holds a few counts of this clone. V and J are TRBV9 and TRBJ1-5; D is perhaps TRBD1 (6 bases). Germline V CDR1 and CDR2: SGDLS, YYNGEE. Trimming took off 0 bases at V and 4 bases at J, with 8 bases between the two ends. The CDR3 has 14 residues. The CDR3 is CASSVGGRNQPQHF. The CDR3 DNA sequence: TGTGCCAGCAGCGTAGGGGGGCGTAATCAGCCCCAGCATTTT. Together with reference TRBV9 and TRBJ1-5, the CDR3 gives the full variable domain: DSGVTQTPKHLITATGQRVTLRCSPRSGDLSVYWYQQSLDQGLQFLIQYYNGEERAKGNILERFSAQQFPDLHSELNLSSLELGDSALYFCASSVGGRNQPQHFGDGTRLSIL.

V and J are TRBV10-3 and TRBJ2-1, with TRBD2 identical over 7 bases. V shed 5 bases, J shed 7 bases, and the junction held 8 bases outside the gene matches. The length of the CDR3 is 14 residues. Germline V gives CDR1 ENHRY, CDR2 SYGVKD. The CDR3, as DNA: TGTGCCATCAGTTGGCGGGAGATGGGGAATGAGCAGTTCTTC. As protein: CAISWREMGNEQFF.

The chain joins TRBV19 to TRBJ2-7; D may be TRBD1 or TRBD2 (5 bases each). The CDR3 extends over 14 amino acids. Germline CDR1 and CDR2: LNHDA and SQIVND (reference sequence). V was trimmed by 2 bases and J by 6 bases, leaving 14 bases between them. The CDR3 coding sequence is TGTGCCAGTAGTATAAGGGACGGGGTTTCCGAGCAGTACTTC. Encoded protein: CASSIRDGVSEQYF.